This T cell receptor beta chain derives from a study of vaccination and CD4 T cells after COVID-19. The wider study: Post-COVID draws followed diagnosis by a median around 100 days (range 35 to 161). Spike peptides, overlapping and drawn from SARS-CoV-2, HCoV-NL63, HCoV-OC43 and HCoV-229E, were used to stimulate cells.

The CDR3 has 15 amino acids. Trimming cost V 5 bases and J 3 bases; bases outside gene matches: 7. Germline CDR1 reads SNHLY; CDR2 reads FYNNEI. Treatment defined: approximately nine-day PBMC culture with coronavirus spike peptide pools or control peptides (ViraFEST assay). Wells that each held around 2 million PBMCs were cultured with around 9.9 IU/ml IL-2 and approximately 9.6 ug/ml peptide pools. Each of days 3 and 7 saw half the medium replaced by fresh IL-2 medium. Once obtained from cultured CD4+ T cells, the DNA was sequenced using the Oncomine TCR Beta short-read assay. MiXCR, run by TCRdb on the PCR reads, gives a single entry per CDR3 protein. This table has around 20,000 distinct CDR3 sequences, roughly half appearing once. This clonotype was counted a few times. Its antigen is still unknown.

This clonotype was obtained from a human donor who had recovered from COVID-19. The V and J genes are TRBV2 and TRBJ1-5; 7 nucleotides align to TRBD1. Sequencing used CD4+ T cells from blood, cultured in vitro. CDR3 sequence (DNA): TGTGCCAGCAGTATTACAGGGGACCTCAATCAGCCCCAGCATTTT. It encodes CASSITGDLNQPQHF.